This TCR beta chain was obtained from a study of blood T cell repertoires in COVID-19. Study at large: T cells, B-cell-depleted T cells, or PBMCs supplied cDNA or gDNA.

Source study methods: Counts of nucleated cells, estimated from reference gene primer amplification, were obtained. The repertoire was sequenced with immunoSEQ multiplex PCR; TCRdb's copy has only in-frame clones and lacks some. The D gene and trimming were derived from the DNA, and the V and J assignments and clone size from that table. In the table there are approximately 120,000 clones, around four fifths of which are singletons. Seattle patients were enrolled while actively infected and followed longitudinally. This clone is a singleton in its sample. The TCR originated in an elderly man with COVID-19, enrolled during active disease. Sequencing was done on a sample of peripheral blood.

The chain's CDR3 is CASSGPYEQYF. DNA of the CDR3: TGCGCCAGCAGCGGGCCCTACGAGCAGTACTTC. V and J are TRBV5-1 and TRBJ2-7, with no clear D. V was pared by 4 bases and J by 2 bases, with 4 bases between. The CDR3 extends over 11 amino acids. Germline-derived CDR1 and CDR2 are SGHRS and YFSETQ.